This T cell receptor (beta chain) was recovered during a study of T cell changes during pregnancy in multiple sclerosis. Losses at the gene ends were 4 bases for V and 3 bases for J; bases not matched to a gene: 14. Germline V gene data show CDR1 as SGHRS and CDR2 as YFSETQ. This CDR3 is 19 amino acids long. Profiled with immunoSEQ multiplex PCR; TCRdb holds only in-frame clones, not every one. Here the sample spans tens of thousands of clones, roughly 93% being singletons. This specimen was peripheral blood, taken in the second trimester of pregnancy. This receptor was identified in a female donor with multiple sclerosis, enrolled in a pregnancy study. The rearrangement uses TRBV5-1 and TRBJ2-2; the match to TRBD1 covers 11 bases. The CDR3 DNA follows: TGCGCCAGCAGCGCCCCAAGGACAGGGGGCGTTTGGGACACCGGGGAGCTGTTTTTT. It is translated as CASSAPRTGGVWDTGELFF.